The subject of this entry is one TCR beta chain. The CDR3 runs to 13 residues. CDR1 and CDR2 (germline): SGHAT, FQNNGV. Between the trimmed V and J ends, which lost 6 bases and 4 bases, there was a span of 12 bases. This sample was taken from a study of cytomegalovirus exposure and HLA in healthy donors. The PCR used 60 Vbeta and 13 Jbeta primers. Sequencing was performed with immunoSEQ multiplex PCR; in TCRdb, only in-frame clones are kept and a portion is missing. The sample has fewer than 250,000 clones; roughly four fifths are singletons. Sequences were obtained from PBMCs. V usage is TRBV11-2 and J usage is TRBJ2-5; D gene unclear. This TCR was sampled from a woman under 40 in good health and CMV-seropositive. This CDR3 reads CASSPKVRETQYF. CDR3 coding DNA: TGTGCCAGCAGTCCTAAAGTGAGAGAGACCCAGTACTTC.